This TCR beta chain was profiled in a study of T cell repertoires in cytomegalovirus infection. Looking at the study overall: CMV epitopes that were recently identified and HLA-C-restricted were used alongside well-studied HLA-B-restricted ones. The public TCR beta signatures pointed to both CMV infection and matching HLA type.

Comments on this clonotype: Its cognate antigen is unknown.

Overall study findings and caveats: CMV carriers having the relevant HLA were flagged by cumulative public TCR beta family frequency. The ex vivo response was dominated by HLA-C-restricted CMV-specific TCR beta clonotypes.

MiXCR, applied by TCRdb to the reads, yields one record per CDR3 protein. The repertoire includes hundreds of thousands of distinct CDR3 sequences, more than 25% of them detected once, and roughly 13% sits in the top ten. The sequences come from cultured CD8+ T cells from PBMCs, collected from culture after CMV antigen stimulation. This clonotype originated in a human donor in good health (CMV status not recorded). Some clones in this sample may be carry-over from other donors' samples.

CDR3 nucleotides: TGTGCCAGCAGCTTAGAGCCCCTGGAAACAGGGGGAACTCGCCCCCAGCATTTT. This gives the protein CASSLEPLETGGTRPQHF. This chain uses TRBV7-9 with TRBJ1-5; 8 nucleotides align to TRBD1. Trimming removed 1 base from V and 10 bases from J; junction bases left unmatched: 18. There are 18 residues in the CDR3. In germline, CDR1 is SEHNR, CDR2 FQNEAQ (reference sequence).